This passage covers 7 T cell receptor beta chains from one sample sequenced in a study of early T cells in non-severe SARS-CoV-2 infection. TCRdb fed the 5' RACE reads into MiXCR, producing one record per CDR3 protein. The repertoire holds some 77,000 distinct CDR3 sequences, around 16% seen once, with approximately 2.9% in the top ten. The sequenced sample was whole blood. The source is an adult who was a healthcare worker with PCR-confirmed SARS-CoV-2 infection or an uninfected control (not recorded which).

This chain connects TRBV2 to TRBJ2-5, with a tentative D call TRBD2 (6 bases). CDR3 size: 13 residues. CDR1 is SNHLY, CDR2 FYNNEI, per germline. The V end was cut by 4 bases, the J end by 2 bases, with 8 bases between. The CDR3 loop is CASSAGLQETQYF. DNA for the CDR3: TGTGCCAGCAGTGCTGGACTACAAGAGACCCAGTACTTC.

The genes are TRBV11-1 and TRBJ2-5, with 15 nucleotides matching TRBD2. The V segment lost 1 base and the J segment 2 bases; nucleotides outside the gene matches: 11. This CDR3 is 20 amino acids long. Germline V gene data show CDR1 as SGHAT and CDR2 as FQDESV (reference sequence). CDR3 sequence reads: CASSLEWSGLAGGRQETQYF. The CDR3 nucleotides are TGTGCCAGCAGCTTAGAGTGGTCGGGACTAGCGGGGGGAAGACAAGAGACCCAGTACTTC. The variable domain in full, completed from reference TRBV11-1 and TRBJ2-5, reads EAEVAQSPRYKITEKSQAVAFWCDPISGHATLYWYRQILGQGPELLVQFQDESVVDDSQLPKDRFSAERLKGVDSTLKIQPAELGDSAMYLCASSLEWSGLAGGRQETQYFGPGTRLLVL.

The chain links TRBV29-1 to TRBJ2-5, with D perhaps matching TRBD1 (6 bases). There are 12 residues in the CDR3. V gave up 6 bases and J gave up 3 bases, with 11 bases separating them. Germline V CDR1 and CDR2: SQVTM, ANQGSEA. CDR3 in amino acids: CSVTSGEETQYF. CDR3 DNA sequence: TGCAGCGTCACCTCAGGGGAAGAGACCCAGTACTTC.

This clonotype appeared many times. The CDR3 nucleotides are TGCAGTGCTAGAGAGGGGCGAACGTACGGCAATGAGCAGTTCTTC. Residues: CSAREGRTYGNEQFF. This rearrangement joins TRBV20-1 to TRBJ2-1; maybe TRBD1 (5 bases). CDR3 length: 15 amino acids. The ends were cut back, 0 bases at V and 6 bases at J, with 15 bases in the middle. CDR1 and CDR2 (germline): DFQATT, SNEGSKA (reference sequence).

This sequence joins TRBV18 and TRBJ2-2; the match to TRBD2 covers 9 bases. There are 15 residues in the CDR3. Losses at the gene ends were 2 bases for V and 6 bases for J; bases not matched to a gene: 4. Germline CDR1 and CDR2: KGHSH and LQKENI. The CDR3 DNA reads TGTGCCAGCTCACCAACAGCGGGAGGAGCCGGGGAGCTGTTTTTT. As protein: CASSPTAGGAGELFF.

The chain couples TRBV28 to TRBJ2-3, with a weak D call TRBD1 (6 bases). This CDR3 region has 19 residues. V dropped 3 bases and J dropped 0 bases, with 22 bases sitting between them. CDR1 and CDR2 (germline): MDHEN, SYDVKM. CDR3: CASSFVWGQPSSSTDTQYF. CDR3 nucleotides: TGTGCCAGCAGTTTTGTGTGGGGGCAACCTAGCAGTAGCACAGATACGCAGTATTTT.

The chain carries TRBV6-2 or TRBV6-3 and TRBJ2-7; D may match TRBD1 or TRBD2 (5 bases each). The CDR3 is made up of 15 amino acids. The V end lost 8 bases, the J end lost 0 bases, and 17 bases lay between the germline ends. Germline V gene data show CDR1 as MNHEY and CDR2 as SVGEGT. Here the CDR3 DNA reads TGTGCCAGCCGACCCTCCGGGGCCTCCTCCTACGAGCAGTACTTC. Protein: CASRPSGASSYEQYF.